This is a list of T cell receptor beta chains from one sample in a study of control samples from healthy donors and cancer patients. Libraries were prepared by immunoSEQ multiplex PCR; TCRdb keeps only in-frame clonotypes and omits some of them. The table lists under 450,000 clones, around 90% of them singletons. Sequencing was carried out using PBMCs. The receptors stem from a man between 40 and 49 years old with head and neck cancer. The CDR3 runs from the conserved cysteine through the conserved F or W. The order of the fields is CDR3 protein, CDR3 DNA, V gene, D gene, J gene, clone size. The D gene is left open where the match is weak. Expanded clones are given a class, and other clones once, few, many or no size at all.

CDR3: CASSQDGPRYGYTF; DNA: TGTGCCAGCAGCCAAGATGGGCCGCGCTATGGCTACACCTTC; V: TRBV4-2; D: -; J: TRBJ1-2; size: -
CDR3: CASSDGREGGYTF; DNA: TGTGCCAGCAGTGATGGCAGGGAAGGTGGCTACACCTTC; V: TRBV6-1; D: -; J: TRBJ1-2; size: -
CDR3: CASSLPGTPAYEQYF; DNA: TGTGCCAGCAGCCTGCCAGGGACACCCGCCTACGAGCAGTACTTC; V: TRBV27; D: -; J: TRBJ2-7; size: -
CDR3: CATSQDPYEQYF; DNA: TGTGCCACCAGCCAAGACCCGTACGAGCAGTACTTC; V: TRBV24-1; D: -; J: TRBJ2-7; size: few
CDR3: CSVPSDTQYF; DNA: TGCAGCGTTCCCAGCGATACGCAGTATTTT; V: TRBV29-1; D: -; J: TRBJ2-3; size: once
CDR3: CASSQGVIWLAGVNEQFF; DNA: TGTGCCAGCAGCCAAGGGGTAATTTGGCTAGCGGGAGTAAATGAGCAGTTCTTC; V: TRBV14; D: TRBD2; J: TRBJ2-1; size: -
CDR3: CASSGGASYGYTF; DNA: TGTGCCAGCTCGGGGGGGGCTAGCTATGGCTACACCTTC; V: TRBV6-5; D: -; J: TRBJ1-2; size: -
CDR3: CASSRKGLTSGANVLTF; DNA: TGTGCCAGCAGCCGAAAGGGACTGACCTCTGGGGCCAACGTCCTGACTTTC; V: TRBV11-2; D: -; J: TRBJ2-6; size: once
CDR3: CASSPLGATYNSPLHF; DNA: TGTGCCAGCTCACCACTGGGCGCAACCTATAATTCACCCCTCCACTTT; V: TRBV18; D: -; J: TRBJ1-6; size: -
CDR3: CASSLARAGGYTF; DNA: TGTGCCAGCAGCTTGGCCAGGGCCGGTGGCTACACCTTC; V: TRBV5-4; D: -; J: TRBJ1-2; size: once
CDR3: CASSLWGQGPNSPLHF; DNA: TGTGCCAGCAGTTTATGGGGACAGGGACCGAATTCACCCCTCCACTTT; V: TRBV27; D: TRBD1; J: TRBJ1-6; size: few
CDR3: CASSFERGGYNEQFF; DNA: TGTGCCAGCAGCTTCGAGCGGGGGGGCTACAATGAGCAGTTCTTC; V: TRBV7-2; D: TRBD2; J: TRBJ2-1; size: -
CDR3: CASSLTGGGTDTQYF; DNA: TGTGCCAGCAGCTTAACGGGGGGAGGCACAGATACGCAGTATTTT; V: TRBV7-3; D: -; J: TRBJ2-3; size: -
CDR3: CASSTGRSSYEQYF; DNA: TGTGCCAGCTCAACGGGACGGAGCTCCTACGAGCAGTACTTC; V: TRBV18; D: -; J: TRBJ2-7; size: -
CDR3: CASSSGTGVYEQYF; DNA: TGTGCCAGCAGTTCCGGGACAGGGGTCTACGAGCAGTACTTC; V: TRBV28; D: TRBD1; J: TRBJ2-7; size: -
CDR3: CGTGTPYNEQFF; DNA: TGTGGGACAGGGACCCCCTACAATGAGCAGTTCTTC; V: TRBV6-6; D: TRBD1; J: TRBJ2-1; size: -
CDR3: CASSYTGTNNEQFF; DNA: TGCGCCAGCAGCTATACCGGAACCAACAATGAGCAGTTCTTC; V: TRBV5-1; D: -; J: TRBJ2-1; size: -
CDR3: CASSLITGMNTEAFF; DNA: TGTGCCAGCAGCTTAATTACAGGGATGAACACTGAAGCTTTCTTT; V: TRBV7-9; D: -; J: TRBJ1-1; size: -
CDR3: CASSPTGTSVNTGELFF; DNA: TGCGCCAGCAGCCCCACCGGGACTAGCGTGAACACCGGGGAGCTGTTTTTT; V: TRBV5-1; D: TRBD2; J: TRBJ2-2; size: -
CDR3: CASSQAGTENSPLHF; DNA: TGTGCCAGCAGCCAGGCCGGGACGGAGAATTCACCCCTCCACTTT; V: TRBV7-9; D: -; J: TRBJ1-6; size: once
CDR3: CASSERRDGYTF; DNA: TGTGCCAGCAGTGAACGACGGGATGGCTACACCTTC; V: TRBV6-1; D: -; J: TRBJ1-2; size: -
CDR3: CATSRLSLGTGDYGYTF; DNA: TGTGCCACCAGCAGACTATCTCTAGGGACAGGGGACTATGGCTACACCTTC; V: TRBV15; D: TRBD1; J: TRBJ1-2; size: once
CDR3: CASSLPAGGEETQYF; DNA: TGTGCCAGCAGCTTGCCCGCAGGGGGAGAAGAGACCCAGTACTTC; V: TRBV5-6; D: TRBD1; J: TRBJ2-5; size: -
CDR3: CASSPSGQGDQPQHF; DNA: TGTGCCAGCAGTCCGTCGGGACAGGGGGACCAGCCCCAGCATTTT; V: TRBV28; D: TRBD1; J: TRBJ1-5; size: once
CDR3: CASSEEGDEKLFF; DNA: TGTGCCAGTTCAGAGGAGGGAGATGAAAAACTGTTTTTT; V: TRBV5-4; D: -; J: TRBJ1-4; size: -
CDR3: CSASPPGTSGYNEQFF; DNA: TGCAGTGCTAGTCCCCCCGGGACTAGCGGATACAATGAGCAGTTCTTC; V: TRBV20-1; D: TRBD2; J: TRBJ2-1; size: -
CDR3: CASSLGSGDGQQYF; DNA: TGTGCCAGCAGCTTAGGGTCCGGGGACGGGCAGCAGTACTTC; V: TRBV7-2; D: -; J: TRBJ2-7; size: -
CDR3: CASSTGAGREYGYTF; DNA: TGTGCCAGCAGCACCGGCGCCGGGCGGGAGTATGGCTACACCTTC; V: TRBV5-8; D: -; J: TRBJ1-2; size: -
CDR3: CASSQTGLEQYF; DNA: TGTGCCAGCAGTCAGACAGGGTTGGAGCAGTACTTC; V: TRBV28; D: TRBD1; J: TRBJ2-7; size: -
CDR3: CASSGNGRGNTEAFF; DNA: TGTGCCAGCAGCGGCAATGGGCGGGGGAACACTGAAGCTTTCTTT; V: TRBV9; D: -; J: TRBJ1-1; size: -
CDR3: CASSLERARGDRGYTF; DNA: TGTGCCAGCAGCTTAGAGAGGGCCCGTGGGGATCGGGGCTACACCTTC; V: TRBV7-2; D: -; J: TRBJ1-2; size: -